Given below is one T cell receptor beta chain in context. Its antigen remains unknown. Trimming took 5 bases from V and 11 from J, leaving 21 bases between them. The CDR3 runs to 14 residues. Germline assignment: CDR1 MDHEN and CDR2 SYDVKM. These data are taken from a study of cytomegalovirus exposure and HLA in healthy donors. General study results and limits: Specificity of a few CMV-associated chains for CMV antigens was verified in vitro. Many donors carried some public TCRs, although rarity characterized most TCR sequences.

TCRdb's table, derived via immunoSEQ multiplex PCR, lists solely in-frame clones and lacks some. The data show roughly 190,000 clones, 86% seen once. The specimen sequenced was PBMCs. The sequence derives from a young man in good health and CMV-seropositive. The chain employs TRBV28 and TRBJ1-1; the D gene is possibly TRBD1 (6 bases). This CDR3 reads CASSRARGFDWAFF. The CDR3 DNA follows: TGTGCCAGCAGTCGTGCCAGGGGATTTGATTGGGCTTTCTTT.